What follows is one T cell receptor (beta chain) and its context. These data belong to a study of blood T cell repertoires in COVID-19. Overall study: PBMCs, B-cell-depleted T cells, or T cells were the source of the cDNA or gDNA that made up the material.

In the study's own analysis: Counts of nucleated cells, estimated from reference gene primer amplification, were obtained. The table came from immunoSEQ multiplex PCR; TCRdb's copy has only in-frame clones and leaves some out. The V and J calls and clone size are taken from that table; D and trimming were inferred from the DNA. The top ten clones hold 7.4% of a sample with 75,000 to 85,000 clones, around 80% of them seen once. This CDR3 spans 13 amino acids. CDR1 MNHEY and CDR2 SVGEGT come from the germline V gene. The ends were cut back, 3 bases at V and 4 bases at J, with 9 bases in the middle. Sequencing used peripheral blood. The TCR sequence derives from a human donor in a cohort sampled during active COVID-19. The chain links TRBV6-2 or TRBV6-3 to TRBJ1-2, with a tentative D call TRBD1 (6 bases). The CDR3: CASSYGQFYGYTF. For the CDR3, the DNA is TGTGCCAGCAGTTATGGACAGTTCTATGGCTACACCTTC.